The clone carrying this T cell receptor (beta chain) was detected a few times. Its antigen is not known. MiXCR, run by TCRdb on the reads, gives a single entry per CDR3 protein. The sample yields about 740,000 distinct CDR3 sequences, 35% seen once. The CDR3 is 11 residues long. V trimming: 6 bases; J trimming: 8 bases; junction bases outside the gene matches: 2. This entry is derived from a study of T cell repertoires in cytomegalovirus infection. Findings of the study overall: HLA-C-restricted CMV clonotypes gave the most frequent clonotype in two of eight donors.

The V call is TRBV12-3 or TRBV12-4, the J call TRBJ2-3; 7 bases fit TRBD1. The material sequenced was PBMCs. The TCR originated in a human donor in good health (CMV status not recorded). Some clones in this sample may be carry-over from other donors' samples. CDR3 in DNA: TGTGCCAGCAGAAACAGGGGTACGCAGTATTTT. Translation: CASRNRGTQYF.